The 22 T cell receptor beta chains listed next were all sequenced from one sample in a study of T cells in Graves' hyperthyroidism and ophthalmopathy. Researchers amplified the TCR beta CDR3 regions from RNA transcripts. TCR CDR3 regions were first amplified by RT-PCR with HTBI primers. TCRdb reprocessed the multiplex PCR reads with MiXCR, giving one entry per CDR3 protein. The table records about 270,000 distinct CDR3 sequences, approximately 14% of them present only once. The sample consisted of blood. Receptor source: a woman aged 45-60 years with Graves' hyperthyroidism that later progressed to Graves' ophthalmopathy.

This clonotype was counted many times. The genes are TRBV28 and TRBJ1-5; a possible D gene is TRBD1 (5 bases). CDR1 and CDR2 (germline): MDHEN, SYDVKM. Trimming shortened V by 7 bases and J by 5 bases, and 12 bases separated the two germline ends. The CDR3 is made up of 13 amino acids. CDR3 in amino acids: CASTSQGDQPQHF. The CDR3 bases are TGTGCCAGCACCTCGCAGGGTGATCAGCCCCAGCATTTT.

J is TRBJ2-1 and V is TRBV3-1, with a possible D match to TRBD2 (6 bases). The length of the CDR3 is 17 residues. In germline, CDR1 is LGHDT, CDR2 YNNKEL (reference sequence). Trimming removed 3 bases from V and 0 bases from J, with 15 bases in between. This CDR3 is CASSHASRESSYNEQFF. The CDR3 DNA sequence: TGTGCCAGCAGCCATGCCTCACGGGAGAGCTCCTACAATGAGCAGTTCTTC.

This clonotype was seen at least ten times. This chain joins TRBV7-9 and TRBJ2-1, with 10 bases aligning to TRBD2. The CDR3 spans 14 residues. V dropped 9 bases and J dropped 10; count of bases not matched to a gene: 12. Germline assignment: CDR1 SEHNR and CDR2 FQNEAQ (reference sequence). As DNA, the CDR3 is TGTGCCAGTGCCAAGAGCGGGAGGGCGGGGGAGCAGTTCTTC. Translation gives CASAKSGRAGEQFF.

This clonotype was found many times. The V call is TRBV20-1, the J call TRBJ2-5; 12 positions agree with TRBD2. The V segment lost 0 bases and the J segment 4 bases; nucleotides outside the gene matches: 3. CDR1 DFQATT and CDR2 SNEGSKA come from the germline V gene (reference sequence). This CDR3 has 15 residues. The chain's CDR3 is CSARDLLAGGETQYF. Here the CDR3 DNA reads TGCAGTGCTAGAGATTTACTAGCGGGAGGAGAGACCCAGTACTTC.

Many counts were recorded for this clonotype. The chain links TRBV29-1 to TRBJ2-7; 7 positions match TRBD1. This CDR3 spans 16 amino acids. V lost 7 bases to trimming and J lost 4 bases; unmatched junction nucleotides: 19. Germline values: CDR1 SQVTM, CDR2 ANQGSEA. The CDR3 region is CSATFLWGTANYEQYF. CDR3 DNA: TGCAGCGCTACCTTTCTCTGGGGGACAGCTAATTACGAGCAGTACTTC.

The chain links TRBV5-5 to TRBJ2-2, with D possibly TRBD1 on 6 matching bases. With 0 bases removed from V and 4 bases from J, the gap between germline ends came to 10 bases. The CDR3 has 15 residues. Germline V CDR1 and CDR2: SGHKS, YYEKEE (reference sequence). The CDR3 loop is CASSLDRVGTGELFF. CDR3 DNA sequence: TGTGCCAGCAGCTTGGACAGGGTGGGCACCGGGGAGCTGTTTTTT.

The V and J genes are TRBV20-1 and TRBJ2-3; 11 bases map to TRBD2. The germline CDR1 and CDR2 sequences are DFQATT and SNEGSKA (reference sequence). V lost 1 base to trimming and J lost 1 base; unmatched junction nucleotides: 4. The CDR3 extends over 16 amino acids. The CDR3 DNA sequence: TGCAGTGCTAGAGGGGGACTAGCGGACCGCACAGATACGCAGTATTTT. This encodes CSARGGLADRTDTQYF.

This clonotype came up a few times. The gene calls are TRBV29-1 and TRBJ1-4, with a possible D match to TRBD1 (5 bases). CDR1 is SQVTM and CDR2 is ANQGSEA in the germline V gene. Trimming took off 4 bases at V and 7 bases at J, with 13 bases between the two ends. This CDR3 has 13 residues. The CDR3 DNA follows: TGCAGCGTTGCCGGGGACGAAGGTGAAAAACTGTTTTTT. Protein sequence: CSVAGDEGEKLFF.

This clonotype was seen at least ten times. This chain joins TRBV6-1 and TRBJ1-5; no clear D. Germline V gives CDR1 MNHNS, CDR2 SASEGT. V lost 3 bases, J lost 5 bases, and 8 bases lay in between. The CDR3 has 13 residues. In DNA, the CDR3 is TGTGCCAGCAGTGACCCTCTACATCAGCCCCAGCATTTT. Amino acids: CASSDPLHQPQHF.

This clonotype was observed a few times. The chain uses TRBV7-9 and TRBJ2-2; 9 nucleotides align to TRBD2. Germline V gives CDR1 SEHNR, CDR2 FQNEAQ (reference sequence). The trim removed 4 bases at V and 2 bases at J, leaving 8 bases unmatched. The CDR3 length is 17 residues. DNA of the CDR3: TGTGCCAGCAGCTGGGCGGGAGGGACCCTCAACACCGGGGAGCTGTTTTTT. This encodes CASSWAGGTLNTGELFF.

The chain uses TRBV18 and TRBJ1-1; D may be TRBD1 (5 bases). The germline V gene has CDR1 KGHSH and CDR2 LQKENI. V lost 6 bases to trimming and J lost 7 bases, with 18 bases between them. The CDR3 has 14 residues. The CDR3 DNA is TGTGCCAGCTCCGAGACAGACACAGATAATGAAGCTTTCTTT. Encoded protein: CASSETDTDNEAFF.

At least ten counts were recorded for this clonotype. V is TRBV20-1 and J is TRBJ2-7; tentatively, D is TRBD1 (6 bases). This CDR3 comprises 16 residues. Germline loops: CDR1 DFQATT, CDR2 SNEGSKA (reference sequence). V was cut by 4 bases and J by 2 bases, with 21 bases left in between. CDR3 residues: CSANDPRDTNPYEQYF. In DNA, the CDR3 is TGCAGTGCTAACGACCCCCGGGACACCAACCCCTACGAGCAGTACTTC.

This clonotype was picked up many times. This CDR3 reads CSADRPGLGDQETQYF. CDR3 DNA: TGCAGTGCAGATCGACCGGGACTAGGGGATCAAGAGACCCAGTACTTC. The chain carries TRBV20-1 and TRBJ2-5; 8 bases match TRBD2. Germline-derived CDR1 and CDR2 are DFQATT and SNEGSKA (reference sequence). The CDR3 spans 16 residues. The junction had 14 bases not matched to a gene; V was cut back by 6 bases and J by 2 bases.

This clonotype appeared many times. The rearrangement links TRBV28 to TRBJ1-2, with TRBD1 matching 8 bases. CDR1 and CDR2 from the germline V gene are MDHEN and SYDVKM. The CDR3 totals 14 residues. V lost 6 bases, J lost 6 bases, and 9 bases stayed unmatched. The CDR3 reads CASSPGGENHGYTF. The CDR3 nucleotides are TGTGCCAGCAGCCCAGGGGGCGAAAATCATGGCTACACCTTC.

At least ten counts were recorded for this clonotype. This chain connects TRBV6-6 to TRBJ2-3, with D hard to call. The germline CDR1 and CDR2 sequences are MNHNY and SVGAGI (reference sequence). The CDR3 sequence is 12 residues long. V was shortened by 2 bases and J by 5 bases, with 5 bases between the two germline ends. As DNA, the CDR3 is TGTGCCAGCAGTTACAGTGGAGATACGCAGTATTTT. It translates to CASSYSGDTQYF.

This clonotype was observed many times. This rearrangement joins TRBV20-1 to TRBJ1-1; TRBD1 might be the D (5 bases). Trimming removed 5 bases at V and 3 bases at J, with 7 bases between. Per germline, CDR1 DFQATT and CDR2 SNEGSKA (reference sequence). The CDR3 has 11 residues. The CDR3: CSAGRDTEAFF. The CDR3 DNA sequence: TGCAGTGCTGGCAGGGACACTGAAGCTTTCTTT.

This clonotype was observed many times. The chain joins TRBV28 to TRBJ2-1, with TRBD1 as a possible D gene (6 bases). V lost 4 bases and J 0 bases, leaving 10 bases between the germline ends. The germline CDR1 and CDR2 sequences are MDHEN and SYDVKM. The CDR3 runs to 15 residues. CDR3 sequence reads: CASSSQGFSYNEQFF. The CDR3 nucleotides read TGTGCCAGCAGTTCTCAGGGGTTCTCCTACAATGAGCAGTTCTTC. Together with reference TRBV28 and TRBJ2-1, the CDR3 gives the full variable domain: DVKVTQSSRYLVKRTGEKVFLECVQDMDHENMFWYRQDPGLGLRLIYFSYDVKMKEKGDIPEGYSVSREKKERFSLILESASTNQTSMYLCASSSQGFSYNEQFFGPGTRLTVL.

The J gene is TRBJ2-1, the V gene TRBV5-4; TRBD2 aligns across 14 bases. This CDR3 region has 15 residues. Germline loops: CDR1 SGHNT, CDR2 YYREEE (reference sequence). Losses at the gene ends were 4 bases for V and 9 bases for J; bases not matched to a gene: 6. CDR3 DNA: TGTGCCAGCAGCCGGAAGGGACTAGCGGGAGTTGAGCAGTTCTTC. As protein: CASSRKGLAGVEQFF.

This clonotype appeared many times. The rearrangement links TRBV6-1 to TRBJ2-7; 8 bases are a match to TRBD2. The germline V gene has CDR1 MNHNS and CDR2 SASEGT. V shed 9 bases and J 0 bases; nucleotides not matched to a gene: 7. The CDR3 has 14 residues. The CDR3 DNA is TGTGCCAGTTCTAGCGGGCTGCTCTCCTACGAGCAGTACTTC. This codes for CASSSGLLSYEQYF.

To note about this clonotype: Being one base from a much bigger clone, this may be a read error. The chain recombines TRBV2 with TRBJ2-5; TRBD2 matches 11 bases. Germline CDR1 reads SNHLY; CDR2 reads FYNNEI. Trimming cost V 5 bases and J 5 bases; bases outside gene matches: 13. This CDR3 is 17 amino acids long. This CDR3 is CASSSRSSGRAKETQYF. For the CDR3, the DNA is TGTGCCAGCAGTTCCCGAAGTAGCGGGAGGGCCAAGGAGACCCAGTACTTC.

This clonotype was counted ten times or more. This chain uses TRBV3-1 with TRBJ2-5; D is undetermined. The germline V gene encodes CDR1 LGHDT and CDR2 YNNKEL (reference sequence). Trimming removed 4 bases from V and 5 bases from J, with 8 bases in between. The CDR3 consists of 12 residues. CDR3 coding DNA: TGTGCCAGCAGCCCTTTTAGGGAGACCCAGTACTTC. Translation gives CASSPFRETQYF.

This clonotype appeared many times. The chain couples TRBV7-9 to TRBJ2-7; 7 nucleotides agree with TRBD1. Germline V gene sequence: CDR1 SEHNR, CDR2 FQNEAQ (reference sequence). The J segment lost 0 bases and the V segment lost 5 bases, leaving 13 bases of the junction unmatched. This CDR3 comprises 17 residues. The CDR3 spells CASSPPQGPRSSYEQYF. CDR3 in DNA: TGTGCCAGCAGCCCACCACAGGGGCCTAGGAGCTCCTACGAGCAGTACTTC.